This entry lists 29 T cell receptor beta chains sequenced from one sample in a study of blood T cell repertoires in COVID-19. The repertoire was sequenced with immunoSEQ multiplex PCR; TCRdb's copy has only in-frame clones and lacks some. In the table there are a few hundred thousand clones, around 84% of which are singletons. The sequenced material came from PBMCs or T cells enriched from blood (not recorded which). The origin of the receptors is a man in his thirties or forties with acute COVID-19.

This chain joins TRBV9 and TRBJ2-5; TRBD2 aligns across 11 bases. The V gene end was trimmed by 0 bases and the J gene end by 2 bases; junction bases not matched to a gene: 6. The CDR3 loop spans 17 amino acids. The germline V gene encodes CDR1 SGDLS and CDR2 YYNGEE. The CDR3 spells CASSVGLAGSVQETQYF. CDR3 DNA sequence: TGTGCCAGCAGCGTAGGACTAGCGGGGAGCGTACAAGAGACCCAGTACTTC.

V usage is TRBV19 and J usage is TRBJ2-5; D perhaps matches TRBD1 (5 bases). The CDR3 consists of 15 residues. The germline CDR1 and CDR2 sequences are LNHDA and SQIVND (reference sequence). V was cut by 0 bases and J by 4 bases, with 12 bases left in between. CDR3 coding DNA: TGTGCCAGTAGTATAGATATAGGGGTCCGAGAGACCCAGTACTTC. Protein: CASSIDIGVRETQYF.

This clone is a singleton in its sample. The V and J genes are TRBV7-2 and TRBJ1-5; perhaps TRBD1 as D (6 bases). Trimming pared 5 bases from V and 3 bases from J, leaving 11 bases between. The germline V gene encodes CDR1 SGHTA and CDR2 FQGNSA. The length of the CDR3 is 14 residues. The CDR3 sequence: CASSRTGTNQPQHF. Here the CDR3 DNA reads TGTGCCAGCAGCCGCACAGGGACCAATCAGCCCCAGCATTTT.

As to this clone: Different DNA sequences within this sample yield the same CDR3. The chain has TRBV11-2 and TRBJ1-2; D is unresolved. This CDR3 spans 12 amino acids. Trimming took 3 bases from V and 8 from J, leaving 10 bases between them. Looked up from germline, CDR1 is SGHAT and CDR2 is FQNNGV. Written as DNA, the CDR3 is TGTGCCAGCAGCTTGGAGGGCGGAGGCTACACCTTC. This translates into CASSLEGGGYTF.

This clone was counted between two and nine times. This rearrangement joins TRBV7-2 to TRBJ2-5, with 10 bases aligning to TRBD2. Unmatched junction bases numbered 9, after V lost 4 bases and J lost 4 bases. Germline assignment: CDR1 SGHTA and CDR2 FQGNSA. The CDR3 is made up of 16 amino acids. CDR3 bases: TGTGCCAGCAGCTCCTTAGCGGGGGGCGGGCCAGAGACCCAGTACTTC. This sequence encodes CASSSLAGGGPETQYF.

V is TRBV5-1 and J is TRBJ1-1; D is possibly TRBD1 (5 bases). Trimming pared 2 bases from V and 0 bases from J, leaving 14 bases between. The CDR3 consists of 16 residues. Germline V gene data show CDR1 as SGHRS and CDR2 as YFSETQ. Here the CDR3 DNA reads TGCGCCAGCAGCTTAGGGCAGGGTCAGTTGAACACTGAAGCTTTCTTT. Translation gives CASSLGQGQLNTEAFF.

Written as DNA, the CDR3 is TGTGCCACCAGCAGAGATATTAACCTGGCCGCTGGAAACACCATATATTTT. It encodes CATSRDINLAAGNTIYF. The V gene is TRBV15, the J gene TRBJ1-3; the D is unclear. The CDR3 is made up of 17 amino acids. The germline V gene encodes CDR1 LNHNV and CDR2 YYDKDF (reference sequence). V was clipped by 0 bases and J by 2 bases, with 14 bases between them.

The chain recombines TRBV5-1 with TRBJ2-1; the match to TRBD2 covers 9 bases. The CDR3 totals 19 residues. Germline CDR1 SGHRS, CDR2 YFSETQ. The J segment lost 8 bases and the V segment lost 0 bases, leaving 18 bases of the junction unmatched. The CDR3 nucleotides read TGCGCCAGCAGCTTGGCCAGGTCCCTAGCGGGGACTTATTCGGATGAGCAGTTCTTC. Translated, it gives CASSLARSLAGTYSDEQFF.

The CDR3 region is CASSLGERGEKLFF. Written as DNA, the CDR3 is TGCGCCAGCAGCTTGGGTGAACGGGGGGAAAAACTGTTTTTT. The chain is built from TRBV5-1 and TRBJ1-4; possible D gene TRBD1, 5 bases. The CDR3 is 14 amino acids. Germline-derived CDR1 and CDR2 are SGHRS and YFSETQ. The V gene lost 0 bases and the J gene lost 8 bases, with 11 bases spanning the gap.

J is TRBJ2-5 and V is TRBV2, with 8 bases aligning to TRBD1. The CDR3 has 14 amino acids. Germline V CDR1 and CDR2: SNHLY, FYNNEI. Unmatched junction bases numbered 6, after V lost 4 bases and J lost 5 bases. CDR3 in amino acids: CASSGQGAGETQYF. The CDR3 DNA reads TGTGCCAGCAGTGGTCAGGGGGCCGGGGAGACCCAGTACTTC. The entire variable domain, with the rest obtained from reference TRBV2 and TRBJ2-5, is as follows: EPEVTQTPSHQVTQMGQEVILRCVPISNHLYFYWYRQILGQKVEFLVSFYNNEISEKSEIFDDQFSVERPDGSNFTLKIRSTKLEDSAMYFCASSGQGAGETQYFGPGTRLLVL.

The gene calls are TRBV7-9 and TRBJ1-5; D remains ambiguous. The germline V gene encodes CDR1 SEHNR and CDR2 FQNEAQ (reference sequence). This CDR3 is 13 amino acids long. With 4 bases removed from V and 0 bases from J, the gap between germline ends came to 4 bases. CDR3 in DNA: TGTGCCAGCAGCTACAGTAGCAATCAGCCCCAGCATTTT. Encoded protein: CASSYSSNQPQHF.

This clone was recorded only once. The rearrangement links TRBV5-1 to TRBJ1-6; 9 bases line up with TRBD1. The CDR3 spans 16 residues. V lost 4 bases to trimming and J lost 11 bases; unmatched junction nucleotides: 13. Germline V CDR1 and CDR2: SGHRS, YFSETQ. The CDR3 region is CASSPAGQGPMTPLHF. The CDR3 DNA reads as TGCGCCAGCAGCCCAGCAGGACAGGGGCCAATGACACCCCTCCACTTT. Supplemented by reference TRBV5-1 and TRBJ1-6, the full variable domain reads KAGVTQTPRYLIKTRGQQVTLSCSPISGHRSVSWYQQTPGQGLQFLFEYFSETQRNKGNFPGRFSGRQFSNSRSEMNVSTLELGDSALYLCASSPAGQGPMTPLHFGNGTRLTVT.

This chain joins TRBV5-1 and TRBJ1-1; maybe TRBD1 (6 bases). Germline lookup yields CDR1 SGHRS and CDR2 YFSETQ. The CDR3 is made up of 15 amino acids. Between the trimmed V and J ends, which lost 0 bases and 1 base, there was a span of 10 bases. CDR3: CASSLAGHPNTEAFF. CDR3 sequence (DNA): TGCGCCAGCAGCTTGGCGGGACACCCGAACACTGAAGCTTTCTTT.

The chain combines TRBV5-1 with TRBJ2-1, with no clear D. The germline gives CDR1 SGHRS, CDR2 YFSETQ. The CDR3 loop spans 14 amino acids. Trimming stripped 1 base from V and 8 bases from J, with 13 bases between. CDR3 DNA sequence: TGCGCCAGCAGCTTGTTACTGCCTGTGGATGAGCAGTTCTTC. Protein: CASSLLLPVDEQFF. The full variable domain, in which reference TRBV5-1 and TRBJ2-1 provide the parts outside the CDR3, is KAGVTQTPRYLIKTRGQQVTLSCSPISGHRSVSWYQQTPGQGLQFLFEYFSETQRNKGNFPGRFSGRQFSNSRSEMNVSTLELGDSALYLCASSLLLPVDEQFFGPGTRLTVL.

The genes are TRBV5-1 and TRBJ1-6; 7 bases are a match to TRBD1. CDR3 length: 15 amino acids. V shed 0 bases, J shed 8 bases, and the junction held 5 bases outside the gene matches. Germline V gives CDR1 SGHRS, CDR2 YFSETQ. CDR3 sequence (DNA): TGCGCCAGCAGCTTGGAGGGACAGCCTGATTCACCCCTCCACTTT. Translation gives CASSLEGQPDSPLHF.

V and J are TRBV4-1 and TRBJ1-2; D is unresolved. The CDR3 sequence is 17 residues long. V gave up 6 bases and J gave up 1 base, with 21 bases separating them. Germline loops: CDR1 MGHRA, CDR2 YSYEKL. In DNA form, the CDR3 reads TGCGCCAGCAGTCCAGTCGATAGCCCCGCGTTTAACTATGGCTACACCTTC. This codes for CASSPVDSPAFNYGYTF.

The chain employs TRBV5-1 and TRBJ1-4, with D hard to call. The CDR3 runs to 12 residues. Germline lookup yields CDR1 SGHRS and CDR2 YFSETQ. V was trimmed by 5 bases and J by 4 bases, leaving 6 bases between them. CDR3 region: CASRGSNEKLFF. The CDR3 DNA sequence: TGCGCCAGCAGGGGCAGTAATGAAAAACTGTTTTTT.

Turning to this clone: This sample also contains other DNA sequences that code for the same CDR3. The rearrangement uses TRBV14 and TRBJ2-2, with 9 bases that match TRBD1. The trim removed 6 bases at V and 2 bases at J, leaving 4 bases unmatched. CDR1 SGHDN and CDR2 FVKESK come from the germline V gene. This CDR3 comprises 15 residues. This CDR3 is CASSRTGANTGELFF. The CDR3, as DNA: TGTGCCAGCAGTCGGACAGGGGCAAACACCGGGGAGCTGTTTTTT.

The chain employs TRBV10-2 and TRBJ2-1, with D possibly matching TRBD2 (6 bases). There are 13 residues in the CDR3. Trimming removed 3 bases at V and 10 bases at J, with 13 bases between. The germline CDR1 and CDR2 sequences are WSHSY and SAAADI. The CDR3: CASSDPSVIEQFF. The CDR3 coding sequence is TGCGCCAGCAGTGACCCTAGCGTAATAGAGCAGTTCTTC.

The chain combines TRBV9 with TRBJ2-5, with 10 bases identical to TRBD2. The V segment lost 9 bases and the J segment 1 base; nucleotides outside the gene matches: 9. CDR1 SGDLS and CDR2 YYNGEE come from the germline V gene. The CDR3 extends over 15 amino acids. CDR3 in amino acids: CATTPTSGPQETQYF. The CDR3, as DNA: TGTGCCACTACCCCGACTAGCGGGCCCCAAGAGACCCAGTACTTC.

This rearrangement joins TRBV27 to TRBJ1-5, with 9 bases fitting TRBD1. Germline V gene data show CDR1 as MNHEY and CDR2 as SMNVEV (reference sequence). CDR3 length: 14 residues. V dropped 5 bases and J dropped 8; count of bases not matched to a gene: 7. For the CDR3, the DNA is TGTGCCAGCAGTCAACAGGGACAGGGCAAGCCCCAGCATTTT. Encoded protein: CASSQQGQGKPQHF.

V is TRBV3-1 (or the pseudogene TRBV3-2) and J is TRBJ2-3; maybe TRBD1 (5 bases). The V gene's germline CDR1 is LGHDT and CDR2 YNNKEL (reference sequence). The ends were cut back, 4 bases at V and 0 bases at J, with 14 bases in the middle. This CDR3 contains 16 residues. CDR3 bases: TGTGCCAGCAGCCTAGGGGCAGGGTCTAGCACAGATACGCAGTATTTT. It is translated as CASSLGAGSSTDTQYF.

The chain carries TRBV11-2 and TRBJ1-1, with unresolved D. The germline gives CDR1 SGHAT, CDR2 FQNNGV. This CDR3 has 15 amino acids. Trimming shortened V by 0 bases and J by 1 base, and 9 bases separated the two germline ends. CDR3 residues: CASSLERLRNTEAFF. Here the CDR3 DNA reads TGTGCCAGCAGCTTAGAGCGGTTACGGAACACTGAAGCTTTCTTT.

The chain uses TRBV9 and TRBJ1-1; D may be TRBD1 (5 bases). This CDR3 is built from 14 residues. Germline values: CDR1 SGDLS, CDR2 YYNGEE. V lost 0 bases, J lost 2 bases, and 8 bases lay in between. CDR3 sequence: CASSVADSNTEAFF. DNA of the CDR3: TGTGCCAGCAGCGTAGCAGACAGCAACACTGAAGCTTTCTTT.

With respect to this clone: Other DNA sequences of this sample code for an identical CDR3. The chain employs TRBV19 and TRBJ2-1, with TRBD2 identical over 9 bases. CDR3 length: 17 amino acids. Trimming took 5 bases from V and 0 from J; bases not matched to a gene: 8. Germline V lookup: CDR1 LNHDA, CDR2 SQIVND (reference sequence). Here the CDR3 reads CASSLGLAGVSYNEQFF. The CDR3 DNA reads TGTGCCAGTAGTCTGGGACTAGCTGGTGTCTCCTACAATGAGCAGTTCTTC.

The J gene is TRBJ2-6, the V gene TRBV10-3; possible D gene TRBD2, 5 bases. Germline V gene lookup returns CDR1 ENHRY and CDR2 SYGVKD. CDR3 length: 17 residues. Trimming stripped 0 bases from V and 2 bases from J, with 11 bases between. The CDR3 nucleotides are TGTGCCATCAGTGAGTCGCCCGGGAAGGCTGGGGCCAACGTCCTGACTTTC. Protein sequence: CAISESPGKAGANVLTF.

This clone occurred a few times. The chain combines TRBV27 with TRBJ2-7, with D tentatively TRBD1 (6 bases). Germline CDR1 MNHEY, CDR2 SMNVEV (reference sequence). V shed 10 bases and J shed 4 bases, with 11 bases lying between them. This CDR3 region has 11 residues. The CDR3 coding sequence is TGTGCCATTGGCCAGGGGTACGAGCAGTACTTC. This encodes CAIGQGYEQYF.

The V call is TRBV2, the J call TRBJ2-7, with TRBD1 identical over 7 bases. The germline CDR1 and CDR2 sequences are SNHLY and FYNNEI. Germline trimming cut 8 bases from V and 3 bases from J; bases unmatched to any gene: 10. This CDR3 is 14 amino acids long. DNA of the CDR3: TGTGCCAGCTTACATCCGGGACAGATCTACGAGCAGTACTTC. It translates to CASLHPGQIYEQYF.

CDR3 in amino acids: CASSRETSGGADTQYF. The DNA for the CDR3 is TGTGCCAGCAGCCGCGAGACTAGCGGGGGGGCAGATACGCAGTATTTT. This chain links TRBV4-2 with TRBJ2-3, with TRBD2 matching 14 bases. The CDR3 length is 16 residues. Germline V lookup: CDR1 LGHNA, CDR2 YNFKEQ. The ends lost 4 bases at V and 4 bases at J; junction bases unmatched: 4.